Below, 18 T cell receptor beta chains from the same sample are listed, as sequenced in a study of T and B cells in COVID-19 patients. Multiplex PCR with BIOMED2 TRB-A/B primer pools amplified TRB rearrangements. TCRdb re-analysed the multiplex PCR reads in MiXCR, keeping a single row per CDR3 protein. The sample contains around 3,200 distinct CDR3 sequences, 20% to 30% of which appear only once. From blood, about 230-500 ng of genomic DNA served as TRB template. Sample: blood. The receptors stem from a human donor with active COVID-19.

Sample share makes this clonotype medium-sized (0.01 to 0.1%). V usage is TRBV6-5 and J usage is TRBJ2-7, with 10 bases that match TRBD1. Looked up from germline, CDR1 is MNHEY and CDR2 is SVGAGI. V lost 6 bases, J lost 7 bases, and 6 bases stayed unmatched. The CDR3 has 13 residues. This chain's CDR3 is CASSRQGASEQYF. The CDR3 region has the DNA TGTGCCAGCAGCCGACAGGGGGCTAGTGAGCAGTACTTC.

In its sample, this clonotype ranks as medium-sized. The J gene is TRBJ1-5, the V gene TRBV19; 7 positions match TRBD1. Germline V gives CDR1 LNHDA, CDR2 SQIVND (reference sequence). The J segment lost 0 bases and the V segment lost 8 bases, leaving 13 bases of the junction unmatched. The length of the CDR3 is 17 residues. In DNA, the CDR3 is TGTGCCAGTCATCATAGGGGGCAGACCTTTAGCAATCAGCCCCAGCATTTT. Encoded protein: CASHHRGQTFSNQPQHF.

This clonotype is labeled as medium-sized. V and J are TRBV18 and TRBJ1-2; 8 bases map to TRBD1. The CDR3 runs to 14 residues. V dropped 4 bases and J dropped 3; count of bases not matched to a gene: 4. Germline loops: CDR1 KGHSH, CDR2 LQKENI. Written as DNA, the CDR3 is TGTGCCAGCTCACAGCTACAGGGGGACTATGGCTACACCTTC. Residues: CASSQLQGDYGYTF.

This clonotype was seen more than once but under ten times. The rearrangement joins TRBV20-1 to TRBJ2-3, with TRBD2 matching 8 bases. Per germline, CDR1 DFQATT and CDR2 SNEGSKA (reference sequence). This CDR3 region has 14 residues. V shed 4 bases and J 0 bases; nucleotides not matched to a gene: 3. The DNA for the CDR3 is TGCAGTGCTAATAGCGGGGTCAGCACAGATACGCAGTATTTT. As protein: CSANSGVSTDTQYF.

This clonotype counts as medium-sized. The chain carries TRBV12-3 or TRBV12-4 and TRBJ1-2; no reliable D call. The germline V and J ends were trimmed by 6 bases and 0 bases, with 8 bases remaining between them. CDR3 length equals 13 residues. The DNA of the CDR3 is TGTGCCAGCAGCGGGCAGGCTAACTATGGCTACACCTTC. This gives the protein CASSGQANYGYTF.

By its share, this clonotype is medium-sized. This CDR3 is CASSPGEYNSPLHF. Written as DNA, the CDR3 is TGTGCCAGCAGCCCAGGGGAGTATAATTCACCCCTCCACTTT. The J gene is TRBJ1-6, the V gene TRBV7-6; tentatively, D is TRBD1 (6 bases). Trimming took off 5 bases at V and 4 bases at J, with 9 bases between the two ends. The V gene's germline CDR1 is SGHVS and CDR2 FNYEAQ. This CDR3 spans 14 amino acids.

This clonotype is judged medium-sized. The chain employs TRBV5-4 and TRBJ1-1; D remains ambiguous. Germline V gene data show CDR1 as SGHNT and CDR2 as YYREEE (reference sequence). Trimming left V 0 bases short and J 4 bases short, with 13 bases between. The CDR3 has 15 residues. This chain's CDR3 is CASSLAHGLGTEAFF. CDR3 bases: TGTGCCAGCAGCTTGGCCCATGGGTTGGGCACTGAAGCTTTCTTT. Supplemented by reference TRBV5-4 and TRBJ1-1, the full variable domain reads ETGVTQSPTHLIKTRGQQVTLRCSSQSGHNTVSWYQQALGQGPQFIFQYYREEENGRGNFPPRFSGLQFPNYSSELNVNALELDDSALYLCASSLAHGLGTEAFFGQGTRLTVV.

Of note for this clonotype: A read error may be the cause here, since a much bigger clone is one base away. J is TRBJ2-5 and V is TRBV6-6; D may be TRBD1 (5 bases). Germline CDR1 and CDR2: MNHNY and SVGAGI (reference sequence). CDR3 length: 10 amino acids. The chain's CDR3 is CAISEGAQYF. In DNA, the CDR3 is TGTGCCATCAGTGAAGGGGCCCAGTACTTC.

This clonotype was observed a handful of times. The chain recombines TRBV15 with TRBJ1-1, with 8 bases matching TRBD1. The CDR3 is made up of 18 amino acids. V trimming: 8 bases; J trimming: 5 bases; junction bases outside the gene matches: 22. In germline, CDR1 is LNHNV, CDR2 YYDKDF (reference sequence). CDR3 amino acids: CATSRGGTNRGIRTEAFF. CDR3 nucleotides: TGTGCCACCTCTCGAGGTGGGACTAACAGGGGGATAAGGACTGAAGCTTTCTTT.

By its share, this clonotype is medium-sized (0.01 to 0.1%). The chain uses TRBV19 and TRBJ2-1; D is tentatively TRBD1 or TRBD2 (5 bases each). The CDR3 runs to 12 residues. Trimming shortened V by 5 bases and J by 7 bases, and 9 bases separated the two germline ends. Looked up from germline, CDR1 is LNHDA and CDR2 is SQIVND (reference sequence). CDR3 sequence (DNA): TGTGCCAGTAGTCCGGGGCTGAATGAGCAGTTCTTC. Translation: CASSPGLNEQFF.

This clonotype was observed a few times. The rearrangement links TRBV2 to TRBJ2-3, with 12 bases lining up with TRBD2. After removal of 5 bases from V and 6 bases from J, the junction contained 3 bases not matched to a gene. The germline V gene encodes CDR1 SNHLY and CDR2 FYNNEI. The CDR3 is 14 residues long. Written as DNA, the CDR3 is TGTGCCAGCAGTAAGACTAGCGGGGGTGATACGCAGTATTTT. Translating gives CASSKTSGGDTQYF.

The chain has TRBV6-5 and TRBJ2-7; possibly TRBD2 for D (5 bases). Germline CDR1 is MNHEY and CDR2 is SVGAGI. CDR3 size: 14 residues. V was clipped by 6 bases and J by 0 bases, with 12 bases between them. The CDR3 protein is CASSSAGPSYEQYF. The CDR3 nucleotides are TGTGCCAGCAGCAGTGCGGGCCCCTCCTACGAGCAGTACTTC.

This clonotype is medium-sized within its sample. The CDR3 region is CASSGGRITDTQYF. CDR3 nucleotides: TGTGCCAGTTCAGGAGGGAGAATCACAGATACGCAGTATTTT. The V and J genes are TRBV6-5 and TRBJ2-3, with D possibly matching TRBD2 (6 bases). The CDR3 has 14 residues. The V and J ends lost 9 bases and 2 bases respectively, with 15 bases between them. In germline, CDR1 is MNHEY, CDR2 SVGAGI.

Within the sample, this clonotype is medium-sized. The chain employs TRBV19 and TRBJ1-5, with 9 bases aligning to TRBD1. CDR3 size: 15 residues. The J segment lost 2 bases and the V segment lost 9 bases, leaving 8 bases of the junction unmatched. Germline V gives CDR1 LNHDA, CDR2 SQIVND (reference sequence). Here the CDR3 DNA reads TGTGCCAGCAAGGGACAGGGCCCAGGCAATCAGCCCCAGCATTTT. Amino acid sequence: CASKGQGPGNQPQHF.

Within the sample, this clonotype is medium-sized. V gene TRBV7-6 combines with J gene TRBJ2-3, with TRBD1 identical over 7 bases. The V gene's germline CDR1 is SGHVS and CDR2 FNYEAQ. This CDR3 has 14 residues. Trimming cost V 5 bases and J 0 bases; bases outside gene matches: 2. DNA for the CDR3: TGTGCCAGCAGCCGGGGACAGAGCACAGATACGCAGTATTTT. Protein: CASSRGQSTDTQYF.

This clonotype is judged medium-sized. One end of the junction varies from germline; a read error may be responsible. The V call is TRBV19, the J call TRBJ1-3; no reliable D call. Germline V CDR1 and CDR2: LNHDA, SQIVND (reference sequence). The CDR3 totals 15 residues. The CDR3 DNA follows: TGTGCCAGTCGTATTTGGGCCAACTCTGGAAACACCATATATTTT. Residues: CASRIWANSGNTIYF.

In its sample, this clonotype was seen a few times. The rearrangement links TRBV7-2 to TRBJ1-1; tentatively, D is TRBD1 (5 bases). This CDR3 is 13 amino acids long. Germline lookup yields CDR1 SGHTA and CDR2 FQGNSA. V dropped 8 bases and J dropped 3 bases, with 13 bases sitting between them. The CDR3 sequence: CASAPLGDTEAFF. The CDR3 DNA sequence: TGTGCCAGCGCCCCTTTGGGGGACACTGAAGCTTTCTTT. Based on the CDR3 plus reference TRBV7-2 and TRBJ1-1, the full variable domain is GAGVSQSPSNKVTEKGKDVELRCDPISGHTALYWYRQSLGQGLEFLIYFQGNSAPDKSGLPSDRFSAERTGGSVSTLTIQRTQQEDSAVYLCASAPLGDTEAFFGQGTRLTVV.

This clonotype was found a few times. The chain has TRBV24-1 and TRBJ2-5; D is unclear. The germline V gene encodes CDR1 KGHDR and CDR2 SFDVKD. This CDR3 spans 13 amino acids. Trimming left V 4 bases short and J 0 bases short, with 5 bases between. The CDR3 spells CATSDEYQETQYF. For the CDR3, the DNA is TGTGCCACCAGTGACGAGTACCAAGAGACCCAGTACTTC.